The clone carrying this TCR beta chain was found once. Original processing methods: From reference gene primer amplification, estimates of nucleated cell counts were derived. The method was immunoSEQ multiplex PCR; TCRdb's version includes in-frame clones alone and lacks a portion of them. V, J and clone size derive from that table, while D and trimming were established from the DNA sequence. The sample holds 200,000 to 250,000 clones, 70% to 90% seen once. Per germline, CDR1 SGHDN and CDR2 FVKESK. Trimming left V 0 bases short and J 8 bases short, with 16 bases between. The CDR3 runs 16 residues. This specimen belongs to a study of blood T cell repertoires in COVID-19. Study-wide context: T cells, B-cell-depleted T cells, or PBMCs provided the cDNA or gDNA that served as material.

The sequenced sample was peripheral blood. The TCR was taken from a man in his fifties or sixties with acute or convalescent COVID-19. The chain couples TRBV14 to TRBJ1-4; D is perhaps TRBD1 (5 bases). CDR3 coding DNA: TGTGCCAGCAGCCAAGATCGGGGGATTGCGGCGGAAAAACTGTTTTTT. It codes for CASSQDRGIAAEKLFF.